The 29 T cell receptor beta chains below were found in one sample sequenced in a study of regulatory T cells in long-lasting Graves disease. Time point reported: newly diagnosed GD, antithyroid drugs for less than 3 months. RNA extracted from PBMCs served as the sequencing template. Investigators prepared the TCR beta libraries by applying iRepertoire HTBI primers and Arm-PCR of CDR3 regions. TCRdb ran MiXCR on the multiplex PCR reads and lists one entry per CDR3 protein. The sample consists of hundreds of thousands of distinct CDR3 sequences, 15% to 20% of them appearing once. Separately, the same data were catalogued under a study of T cells in Graves' hyperthyroidism and ophthalmopathy.

The sequenced sample was peripheral blood mononuclear cells (PBMCs), obtained at new diagnosis, from a patient treated with antithyroid drugs. Receptor source: a woman between 25 and 40 years old with Graves disease.

This clonotype was seen ten or more times. The DNA for the CDR3 is TGTGCCAGCAGTCCCTTGACCTCTACCGGGGGGGAAAAACTGTTTTTT. It is translated as CASSPLTSTGGEKLFF. The chain joins TRBV28 to TRBJ1-4; D is perhaps TRBD1 (5 bases). This CDR3 contains 16 residues. V lost 5 bases and J lost 8, with 21 bases in between. Germline V gene data show CDR1 as MDHEN and CDR2 as SYDVKM.

In its sample, this clonotype was seen many times. V gene TRBV5-1 combines with J gene TRBJ1-2, with TRBD1 matching over 8 bases. CDR3 length: 13 amino acids. V gave up 1 base and J gave up 8 bases; unmatched junction bases: 4. Germline V lookup: CDR1 SGHRS, CDR2 YFSETQ. CDR3 amino acids: CASSLTGTGGYTF. The CDR3 coding sequence is TGCGCCAGCAGCTTGACCGGGACAGGAGGCTACACCTTC.

The DNA of the CDR3 is TGTGCCAGCAGGCCTACAGGCCTAATTCCCGACACAGATACGCAGTATTTT. Protein sequence: CASRPTGLIPDTDTQYF. The rearrangement links TRBV5-8 to TRBJ2-3; D is possibly TRBD1 (5 bases). The CDR3 is 17 residues long. Germline assignment: CDR1 SGHTS and CDR2 YDEGEE. The V gene lost 5 bases and the J gene lost 2 bases, with 21 bases spanning the gap.

The chain is built from TRBV27 and TRBJ1-5, with 8 bases aligning to TRBD1. The CDR3 sequence is 14 residues long. CDR1 and CDR2 (germline): MNHEY, SMNVEV (reference sequence). V lost 7 bases and J lost 2; bases outside the gene matches: 4. CDR3 sequence: CASMQGAGNQPQHF. The CDR3 coding sequence is TGTGCCAGCATGCAGGGGGCGGGCAATCAGCCCCAGCATTTT.

The V and J genes are TRBV20-1 and TRBJ2-1; 13 positions agree with TRBD2. The length of the CDR3 is 14 residues. CDR1 and CDR2 from the germline V gene are DFQATT and SNEGSKA (reference sequence). Losses at the gene ends were 6 bases for V and 8 bases for J; bases not matched to a gene: 7. CDR3 amino acids: CSATGTSGNHEQFF. In DNA, the CDR3 is TGCAGTGCCACCGGGACTAGCGGGAACCATGAGCAGTTCTTC.

This clonotype was recorded many times. DNA of the CDR3: TGTGCCAGCAGTCGGGACTCGGGGAGGTACGAGCAGTACTTC. Protein product: CASSRDSGRYEQYF. This sequence joins TRBV12-3 or TRBV12-4 and TRBJ2-7, with TRBD2 as a possible D gene (6 bases). The CDR3 is 14 amino acids. The V end lost 5 bases, the J end lost 4 bases, and 15 bases lay between the germline ends.

This clonotype was observed at least ten times. The chain employs TRBV28 and TRBJ1-1; D is undetermined. CDR3 size: 14 residues. Trimming removed 1 base from V and 2 bases from J, with 8 bases in between. The germline V gene encodes CDR1 MDHEN and CDR2 SYDVKM. CDR3 bases: TGTGCCAGCAGTTTATCGGGGATTAACACTGAAGCTTTCTTT. Its translation is CASSLSGINTEAFF.

This clonotype has a count of ten or more. V is TRBV6-9 and J is TRBJ2-5; the D call may be TRBD1 or TRBD2 (5 bases each). CDR1 MNHGY and CDR2 SVAAGI come from the germline V gene. Trimming took off 3 bases at V and 3 bases at J, with 11 bases between the two ends. The CDR3 extends over 14 amino acids. The CDR3 region has the DNA TGTGCCAGCAGTTACGGGGCGCGGGAAGAGACCCAGTACTTC. Amino acids: CASSYGAREETQYF.

This clonotype has a single count. This chain uses TRBV25-1 with TRBJ2-7, with D perhaps TRBD2 (5 bases). Deletions cut 3 bases from V and 12 bases from J, with 15 bases between. The CDR3 is 12 residues long. CDR1 and CDR2 (germline): MGHDK, SYGVNS. The chain's CDR3 is CASSDGRRWLYF. The CDR3 DNA reads TGTGCCAGCAGTGATGGTCGGAGGTGGTTGTACTTC.

This clonotype was detected ten times or more. The chain is built from TRBV6-1 and TRBJ1-2, with D uncertain. The ends were cut back, 3 bases at V and 4 bases at J, with 3 bases in the middle. Germline V gene data show CDR1 as MNHNS and CDR2 as SASEGT. The CDR3 is 11 amino acids. The CDR3 loop reads CASSEGYGYTF. Written as DNA, the CDR3 is TGTGCCAGCAGTGAGGGCTATGGCTACACCTTC.

In its sample, this clonotype was seen a few times. The chain is built from TRBV20-1 and TRBJ1-2; D gene unclear. Trimming stripped 7 bases from V and 9 bases from J, with 18 bases between. The CDR3 length is 12 residues. Germline CDR1 and CDR2: DFQATT and SNEGSKA (reference sequence). CDR3 amino acids: CSEGPGPLRYTF. The CDR3 bases are TGCAGTGAAGGGCCCGGTCCTCTTCGCTACACCTTC.

This clonotype was detected ten times or more. The chain couples TRBV12-3 or TRBV12-4 to TRBJ2-5; 8 bases are shared with TRBD2. The trim removed 5 bases at V and 4 bases at J, leaving 12 bases unmatched. This CDR3 is 16 amino acids long. The CDR3: CASSLNQREGRETQYF. CDR3 coding DNA: TGTGCCAGCAGTCTAAACCAACGGGAGGGCCGAGAGACCCAGTACTTC.

The chain joins TRBV5-4 to TRBJ2-3, with 8 bases lining up with TRBD1. V trimming: 4 bases; J trimming: 4 bases; junction bases outside the gene matches: 8. The germline CDR1 and CDR2 sequences are SGHNT and YYREEE (reference sequence). This CDR3 is 15 amino acids long. This CDR3 is CASSPGTGKADTQYF. DNA of the CDR3: TGTGCCAGCAGCCCTGGGACAGGCAAGGCAGATACGCAGTATTTT.

This clonotype was found a few times. The rearrangement uses TRBV2 and TRBJ1-5; weak D call: TRBD1 (6 bases). The germline gives CDR1 SNHLY, CDR2 FYNNEI. The V end was cut by 4 bases, the J end by 3 bases, with 13 bases between. This CDR3 has 15 residues. CDR3 nucleotide sequence: TGTGCCAGCAGTGGACGGGACACCCACAATCAGCCCCAGCATTTT. This codes for CASSGRDTHNQPQHF. The full variable domain, with the rest looked up from reference TRBV2 and TRBJ1-5, is EPEVTQTPSHQVTQMGQEVILRCVPISNHLYFYWYRQILGQKVEFLVSFYNNEISEKSEIFDDQFSVERPDGSNFTLKIRSTKLEDSAMYFCASSGRDTHNQPQHFGDGTRLSIL.

This clonotype has only a few counts. The genes are TRBV19 and TRBJ2-1; 13 nucleotides match TRBD2. V shed 5 bases, J shed 2 bases, and the junction held 9 bases outside the gene matches. This CDR3 has 18 amino acids. Germline lookup yields CDR1 LNHDA and CDR2 SQIVND (reference sequence). CDR3 sequence: CASSPWTSGSFTYNEQFF. The CDR3 DNA sequence: TGTGCCAGTAGTCCATGGACTAGCGGGAGTTTTACCTACAATGAGCAGTTCTTC.

The rearrangement links TRBV7-2 to TRBJ2-5, with TRBD1 as a possible D gene (6 bases). Trimming removed 5 bases from V and 3 bases from J, with 13 bases in between. This CDR3 spans 14 amino acids. Germline-derived CDR1 and CDR2 are SGHTA and FQGNSA. For the CDR3, the DNA is TGTGCCAGCAGCCGTGGACAGAACAAAGAGACCCAGTACTTC. As protein: CASSRGQNKETQYF.

This chain joins TRBV28 and TRBJ1-6; possibly TRBD1 for D (6 bases). CDR3 length: 14 amino acids. The germline gives CDR1 MDHEN, CDR2 SYDVKM. The V and J ends lost 2 bases and 10 bases respectively, with 12 bases between them. The DNA of the CDR3 is TGTGCCAGCAGTTTAAATCCCGGGGGCTCACCCCTCCACTTT. It codes for CASSLNPGGSPLHF.

In this sample, this clonotype turned up many times. The chain recombines TRBV7-2 with TRBJ2-5; D not certain. In germline, CDR1 is SGHTA, CDR2 FQGNSA. With 7 bases removed from V and 2 bases from J, the gap between germline ends came to 11 bases. This CDR3 comprises 13 residues. CDR3 DNA: TGTGCCAGCACCCCAATGAGGCAAGAGACCCAGTACTTC. Translated: CASTPMRQETQYF.

This clonotype has at least ten counts. The chain employs TRBV11-2 and TRBJ2-1; 7 nucleotides agree with TRBD2. The trim removed 5 bases at V and 1 base at J, leaving 5 bases unmatched. There are 15 residues in the CDR3. Per the germline V gene, CDR1 is SGHAT and CDR2 is FQNNGV. The CDR3 DNA follows: TGTGCCAGCAGCCCTCCCGGGAGGTCCTACAATGAGCAGTTCTTC. Its protein product is CASSPPGRSYNEQFF. The variable domain in full, with the rest retrieved from reference TRBV11-2 and TRBJ2-1, is EAGVAQSPRYKIIEKRQSVAFWCNPISGHATLYWYQQILGQGPKLLIQFQNNGVVDDSQLPKDRFSAERLKGVDSTLKIQPAKLEDSAVYLCASSPPGRSYNEQFFGPGTRLTVL.

This clonotype was seen ten or more times. V usage is TRBV28 and J usage is TRBJ1-4, with TRBD1 as a possible D gene (5 bases). Between the trimmed V and J ends, which lost 6 bases and 7 bases, there was a span of 15 bases. Germline V lookup: CDR1 MDHEN, CDR2 SYDVKM. This CDR3 comprises 14 residues. The CDR3 region is CASSPWDFAEKLFF. The CDR3 nucleotides are TGTGCCAGCAGCCCCTGGGACTTTGCTGAAAAACTGTTTTTT.

This clonotype occurred many times. J is TRBJ2-1 and V is TRBV15; unclear D gene. The germline V gene encodes CDR1 LNHNV and CDR2 YYDKDF (reference sequence). V was pared by 4 bases and J by 5 bases, with 15 bases between. This CDR3 comprises 15 residues. The CDR3 loop reads CATSKKIGSNNEQFF. The CDR3 nucleotides read TGTGCCACCAGCAAAAAAATTGGGTCCAACAATGAGCAGTTCTTC.

This clonotype was recorded many times. Sequence at one end of the junction differs from germline and may be a read error. The V gene is TRBV28, the J gene TRBJ2-5; 7 bases are shared with TRBD1. This CDR3 region has 14 residues. Per germline, CDR1 MDHEN and CDR2 SYDVKM. In DNA form, the CDR3 reads TGTGCCAGCAGTGAGACAGGGAACCACGAGACCCAGTACTTC. Protein product: CASSETGNHETQYF.

This clonotype was observed a handful of times. Being one base from a much bigger clone, this may be a read error. The chain links TRBV27 to TRBJ1-3; 8 nucleotides match TRBD1. Trimming took 6 bases from V and 7 from J; bases not matched to a gene: 17. The CDR3 sequence is 17 residues long. Germline V gene lookup returns CDR1 MNHEY and CDR2 SMNVEV (reference sequence). CDR3 loop: CASSPYTRTGLLNTIYF. The CDR3 DNA reads TGTGCCAGCAGCCCCTATACCAGGACAGGGTTGTTGAACACCATATATTTT.

The rearrangement uses TRBV15 and TRBJ2-3; the D is unclear. CDR1 and CDR2 from the germline V gene are LNHNV and YYDKDF (reference sequence). CDR3 length: 15 residues. Trimming took 0 bases from V and 4 from J, leaving 11 bases between them. The chain's CDR3 is CATSRDPWFADTQYF. In nucleotides, the CDR3 is TGTGCCACCAGCAGAGATCCCTGGTTTGCAGATACGCAGTATTTT.

The chain uses TRBV28 and TRBJ2-7, with 14 bases fitting TRBD2. The J segment lost 0 bases and the V segment lost 5 bases, leaving 3 bases of the junction unmatched. The CDR3 has 16 amino acids. Germline lookup yields CDR1 MDHEN and CDR2 SYDVKM. CDR3 coding DNA: TGTGCCAGCAGTCGCGGGACTAGCGGGAGCTCCTACGAGCAGTACTTC. Translation gives CASSRGTSGSSYEQYF. Full variable domain (rest looked up from reference TRBV28 and TRBJ2-7): DVKVTQSSRYLVKRTGEKVFLECVQDMDHENMFWYRQDPGLGLRLIYFSYDVKMKEKGDIPEGYSVSREKKERFSLILESASTNQTSMYLCASSRGTSGSSYEQYFGPGTRLTVT.

The chain's CDR3 is CATRAWGTSTDTQYF. The CDR3 DNA sequence: TGTGCCACCAGGGCCTGGGGGACCAGCACAGATACGCAGTATTTT. The chain combines TRBV24-1 with TRBJ2-3; D may match TRBD1 or TRBD2 (5 bases each). Germline V gene lookup returns CDR1 KGHDR and CDR2 SFDVKD. V lost 7 bases, J lost 0 bases, and 13 bases lay in between. The CDR3 sequence is 15 residues long.

This clonotype has just a few counts. The chain has TRBV7-8 and TRBJ2-1, with D perhaps matching TRBD1 or TRBD2 (6 bases each). V lost 5 bases to trimming and J lost 4 bases, with 12 bases between them. The CDR3 totals 14 residues. The germline CDR1 and CDR2 sequences are SGHVS and FQNEAQ. CDR3 residues: CASSPRDTYNEQFF. The CDR3 region has the DNA TGTGCCAGCAGCCCGCGGGACACTTACAATGAGCAGTTCTTC.

This clonotype was seen a handful of times. The chain employs TRBV12-3 or TRBV12-4 and TRBJ2-7; D remains ambiguous. With 2 bases removed from V and 6 bases from J, the gap between germline ends came to 14 bases. This CDR3 is 14 amino acids long. The CDR3 is CASSLSPTASEQYF. The DNA of the CDR3 is TGTGCCAGCAGTTTAAGTCCAACAGCCTCCGAGCAGTACTTC.

This clonotype was seen a few times. The gene calls are TRBV3-1 and TRBJ2-7; weak D call: TRBD1 (5 bases). Deletions cut 1 base from V and 3 bases from J, with 13 bases between. Germline V gene sequence: CDR1 LGHDT, CDR2 YNNKEL (reference sequence). The CDR3 spans 15 residues. CDR3 residues: CASSQGSGQVYEQYF. The CDR3 bases are TGTGCCAGCAGCCAAGGGTCCGGACAAGTCTACGAGCAGTACTTC.